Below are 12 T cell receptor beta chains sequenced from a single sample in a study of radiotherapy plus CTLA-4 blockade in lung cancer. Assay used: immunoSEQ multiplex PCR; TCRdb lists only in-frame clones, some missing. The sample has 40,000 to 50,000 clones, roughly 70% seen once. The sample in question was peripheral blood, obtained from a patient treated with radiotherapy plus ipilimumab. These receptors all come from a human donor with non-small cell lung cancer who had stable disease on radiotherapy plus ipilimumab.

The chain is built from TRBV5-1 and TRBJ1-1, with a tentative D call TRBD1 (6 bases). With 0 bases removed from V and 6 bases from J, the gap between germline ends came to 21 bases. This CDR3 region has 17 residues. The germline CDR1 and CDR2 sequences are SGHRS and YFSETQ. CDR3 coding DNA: TGCGCCAGCAGCTTGGGACTACGGACAGACCCCCGACCTGAAGCTTTCTTT. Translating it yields CASSLGLRTDPRPEAFF.

The CDR3 DNA follows: TGTGCCAGCAGGGAGGACAGGGTAGGTGAGCAGTTCTTC. Translating it yields CASREDRVGEQFF. V is TRBV5-6 and J is TRBJ2-1, with 8 positions matching TRBD1. Germline V gene sequence: CDR1 SGHDT, CDR2 YYEEEE. CDR3 length: 13 amino acids. The V gene end was trimmed by 5 bases and the J gene end by 9 bases; junction bases not matched to a gene: 7.

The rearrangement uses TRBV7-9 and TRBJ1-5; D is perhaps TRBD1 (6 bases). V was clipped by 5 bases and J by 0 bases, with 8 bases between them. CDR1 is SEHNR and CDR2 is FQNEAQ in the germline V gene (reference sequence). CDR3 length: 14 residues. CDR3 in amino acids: CASSGTYSNQPQHF. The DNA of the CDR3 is TGTGCCAGCAGCGGGACATATAGCAATCAGCCCCAGCATTTT. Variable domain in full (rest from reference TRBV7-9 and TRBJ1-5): DTGVSQNPRHKITKRGQNVTFRCDPISEHNRLYWYRQTLGQGPEFLTYFQNEAQLEKSRLLSDRFSAERPKGSFSTLEIQRTEQGDSAMYLCASSGTYSNQPQHFGDGTRLSIL.

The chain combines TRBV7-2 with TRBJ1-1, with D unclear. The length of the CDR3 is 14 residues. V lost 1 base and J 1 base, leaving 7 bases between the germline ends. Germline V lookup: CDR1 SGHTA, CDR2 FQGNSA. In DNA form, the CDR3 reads TGTGCCAGCAGCTTAGGGCGGCAGAACACTGAAGCTTTCTTT. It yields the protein CASSLGRQNTEAFF.

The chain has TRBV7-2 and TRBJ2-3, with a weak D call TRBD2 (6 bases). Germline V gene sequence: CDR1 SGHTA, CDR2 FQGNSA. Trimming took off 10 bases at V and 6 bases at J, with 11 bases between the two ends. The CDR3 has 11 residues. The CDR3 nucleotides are TGTGCCACCGGGGGTTATGATACGCAGTATTTT. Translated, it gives CATGGYDTQYF.

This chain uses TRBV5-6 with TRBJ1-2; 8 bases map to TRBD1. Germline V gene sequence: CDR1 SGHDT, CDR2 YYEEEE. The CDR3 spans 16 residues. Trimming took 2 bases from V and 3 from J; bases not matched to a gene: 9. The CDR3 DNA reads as TGTGCCAGCAGCTTCTGGGACAGGATTAGATACTATGGCTACACCTTC. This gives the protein CASSFWDRIRYYGYTF.

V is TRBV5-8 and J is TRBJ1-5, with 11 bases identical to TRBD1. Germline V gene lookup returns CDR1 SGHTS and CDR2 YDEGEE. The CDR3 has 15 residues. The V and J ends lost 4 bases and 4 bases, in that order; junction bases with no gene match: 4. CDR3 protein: CASSGGDRGNQPQHF. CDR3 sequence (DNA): TGTGCCAGCAGCGGAGGGGACAGGGGGAATCAGCCCCAGCATTTT.

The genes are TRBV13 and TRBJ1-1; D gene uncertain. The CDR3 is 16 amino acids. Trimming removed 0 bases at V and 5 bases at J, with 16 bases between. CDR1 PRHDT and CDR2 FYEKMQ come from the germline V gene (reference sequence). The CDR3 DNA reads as TGTGCCAGCAGCTTAGGCCAGGTGGGGAGAGAAACTGAAGCTTTCTTT. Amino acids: CASSLGQVGRETEAFF.

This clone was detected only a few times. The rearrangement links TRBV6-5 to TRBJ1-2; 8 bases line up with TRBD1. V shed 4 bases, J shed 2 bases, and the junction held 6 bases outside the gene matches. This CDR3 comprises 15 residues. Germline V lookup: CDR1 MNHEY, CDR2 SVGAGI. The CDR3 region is CASSWKQGGNYGYTF. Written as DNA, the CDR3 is TGTGCCAGCAGTTGGAAACAGGGGGGAAACTATGGCTACACCTTC.

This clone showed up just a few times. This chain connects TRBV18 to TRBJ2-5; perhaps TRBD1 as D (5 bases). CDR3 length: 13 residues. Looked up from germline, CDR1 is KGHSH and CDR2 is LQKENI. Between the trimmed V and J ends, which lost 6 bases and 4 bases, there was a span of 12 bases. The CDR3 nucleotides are TGTGCCAGCTCCCAATCAAGGGGAGAGACCCAGTACTTC. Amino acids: CASSQSRGETQYF.

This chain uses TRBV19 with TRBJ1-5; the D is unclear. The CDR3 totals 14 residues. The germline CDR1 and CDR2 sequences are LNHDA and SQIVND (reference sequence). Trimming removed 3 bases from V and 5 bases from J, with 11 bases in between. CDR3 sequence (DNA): TGTGCCAGTAGTATCCCGAGGGCCGATCAGCCCCAGCATTTT. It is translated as CASSIPRADQPQHF.

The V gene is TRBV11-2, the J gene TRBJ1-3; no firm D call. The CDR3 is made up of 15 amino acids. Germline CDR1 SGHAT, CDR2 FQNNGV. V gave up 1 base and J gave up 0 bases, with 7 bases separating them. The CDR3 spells CASSLGAFSGNTIYF. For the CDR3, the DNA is TGTGCCAGCAGCTTAGGCGCATTCTCTGGAAACACCATATATTTT.